This T cell receptor beta chain was sequenced for a study of neurological immune-mediated disorders (dated by TCRdb to about 2019). Notes on the research overall: Using UMI-based sequencing, the study compared peripheral blood TCR-beta repertoires from patients with HTLV-I-associated myelopathy (HAM/TSP), patients with multiple sclerosis, and healthy controls. The 90 to 120 TCR-beta libraries covered PBMC samples along with longitudinal samples, technical triplicates, and paired sorted CD4+ and CD8+ T-cell subsets. Longitudinal HAM/TSP donors and healthy donors each had 3 time-points at intervals of roughly 3-40 months. The cohort was made up of 68 subjects, consisting of around 15 HAM/TSP patients, about 34 multiple sclerosis patients and about 20 healthy controls. What the work shows at the level of the full study, not this receptor alone: No identical CDR3 amino acid sequences were found to be shared among expanded clones across subjects, suggesting that TCR-beta repertoires were private in all groups. The highest TCR clonal expansion was observed in HAM/TSP patients, whereas the lowest was observed in MS patients, even when compared with healthy controls.

cDNA synthesis used template-switch 5'RACE with a primer carrying a 10-nucleotide random unique molecular identifier tagging each TCR transcript. Every sequencing run yielded over 170 million TCR-beta sequences covering 15-18 subjects. The RNeasy kit was used for extraction of total RNA. The KAPA Real-time Library Amplification kit was used to amplify TCR-beta VDJ regions with primers for the TCR constant region and the 5'RACE anchor. A first PCR added sample indexes and Illumina adaptors, and a second PCR then raised library yield. The roughly 650 bp TCR product was size-selected on a 2% E-gel SizeSelection system after Ampure bead purification. Before pooling, library quality was checked on a Bioanalyzer, concentration was measured with Qubit, and libraries were quantified with the Kapa Library Quantification kit. An Illumina HiSeq 2500 sequenced the libraries paired-end 2 x 150 bp. To increase sequence diversity, about 25-31% phiX was spiked into each library pool. The authors' analysis ran thus. Quality-filtered reads were processed with the UMI-based MiGEC pipeline, and over 85% of raw TCR sequences were removed by the MiGEC pipeline during error correction. VDJ genes were aligned to IMGT germline references, and each clonotype was defined by a unique CDR3 amino acid sequence together with V-J genes. Clonal expansion, Shannon diversity and CDR3 relatedness (CalcPairwiseDistances, ClusterSamples) were evaluated with VDJtools, and phylogenetic trees were built with CLCbio workbench. Clones with at least 8 unique UMIs were defined as expanded, with this threshold being based on coefficient-of-variation modelling across technical triplicates. TCRdb's own reprocessing of the public reads used fastp at Q25 and MiXCR and kept productive beta chains. Rows are combined by CDR3 protein, so each entry shows the most common genes and DNA. TCRdb's processing, not the authors', yielded these V and J calls. The sample table holds about 53,000 distinct CDR3 sequences, of which less than 12% were seen once. The ten largest make up about 1.6% of the sample.

CDR1 and CDR2, looked up from the germline V gene (reference sequence), are DFQATT and SNEGSKA. The CDR3 spans 11 residues, from the cysteine through the phenylalanine. Just the 33-base CDR3 DNA is kept, in frame starting at base 1. V and J lose 0 bases and 9 bases, and a span of 6 bases separates them. This clonotype was counted many times. What antigen it recognizes has not been identified. No per-base quality is available; no much larger clone lies one base away. What the time point label conveys for this sample: longitudinal time-point 1 (baseline). The healthy controls were volunteers from blood banks in Maryland, USA. Unsorted PBMC libraries were generated from 2 million PBMCs stored in RNAlater at -80 °C until RNA extraction. Peripheral blood was subjected to Ficoll-Hypaque density gradient centrifugation to isolate PBMCs, which were then cryopreserved in liquid nitrogen.

The sample taken for sequencing was PBMCs. This TCR came from a woman in her forties in good health. Rearrangement joined TRBV20-1 to TRBJ2-1; there is no confident call for the D gene. The bases read TGCAGTGCTAGAGATTACCCTGAGCAGTTCTTC. This encodes CSARDYPEQFF.